The clone carrying this T cell receptor beta chain has a handful of counts. What it recognizes is unknown. One entry per CDR3 protein, called by TCRdb with MiXCR from the RT-PCR reads. The repertoire includes approximately 520,000 distinct CDR3 sequences, 25% of them detected once, and less than 2.5% sits in the top ten. These data belong to a study of response to subunit inactivated influenza vaccine. Findings and caveats of the study: Authors proposed each seasonal influenza vaccination draws in few new T cells.

The CDR3 sequence is 16 residues long. V dropped 2 bases and J dropped 2 bases, with 14 bases sitting between them. Germline CDR1 SGHRS, CDR2 YFSETQ. This clonotype originated in a middle-aged man who received an inactivated influenza vaccine. V gene TRBV5-1 combines with J gene TRBJ2-1, with a possible D match to TRBD1 (5 bases). Source: CD4+ T cells sorted from PBMCs, taken roughly 5 days after vaccination. The CDR3 coding sequence is TGCGCCAGCAGCTTAGGGGTAATGACAGCCTACAATGAGCAGTTCTTC. Residues: CASSLGVMTAYNEQFF.